This T cell receptor (beta chain) was observed in a study of patients and donors after allogeneic stem cell transplantation. This clonotype was detected a few times. TCRdb reprocessed the RT-PCR reads with MiXCR, giving one entry per CDR3 protein. The sample consists of about 200,000 distinct CDR3 sequences, 38% of them appearing once. Germline CDR1 is SNHLY and CDR2 is FYNNEI. V lost 8 bases, J lost 5 bases, and 5 bases stayed unmatched. The CDR3 spans 13 residues. The J gene is TRBJ2-2, the V gene TRBV2; 7 bases match TRBD1. This clonotype was sampled from a human donor who was either an allogeneic HSCT recipient or a stem cell or donor lymphocyte infusion donor (not recorded which). It is not recorded whose cells these are; they may come from a transplant donor. The sequenced sample was blood, either unsorted or a sorted T cell fraction (not recorded which). CDR3 coding DNA: TGTGCCAGCCAGGGGGAGATGACCGGGGAGCTGTTTTTT. Protein sequence: CASQGEMTGELFF. The entire variable domain, with the rest obtained from reference TRBV2 and TRBJ2-2, is as follows: EPEVTQTPSHQVTQMGQEVILRCVPISNHLYFYWYRQILGQKVEFLVSFYNNEISEKSEIFDDQFSVERPDGSNFTLKIRSTKLEDSAMYFCASQGEMTGELFFGEGSRLTVL.